This T cell receptor (beta chain) emerged from a study of T cell responses to AZD1222 COVID-19 vaccine. Study-wide results and caveats: Only five or six people who got AZD1222 tested seropositive at baseline. Clonal diversity may have been underestimated in mostly white British donors. After the peak T cell response, and only then, were repertoires sampled.

V was cut by 0 bases and J by 4 bases, with 16 bases left in between. The CDR3 is 16 residues long. Per the germline V gene, CDR1 is LGHDT and CDR2 is YNNKEL (reference sequence). With regard to this clone: The antigen is unknown.

Libraries were prepared by immunoSEQ multiplex PCR; TCRdb keeps only in-frame clonotypes and omits some of them. The sample shows approximately 90,000 clones, over 85% of them seen only once. This sequence joins TRBV3-1 (or the pseudogene TRBV3-2) and TRBJ2-7; tentatively, D is TRBD2 (6 bases). The source is an adult in good health. Specimen: peripheral blood, collected on day 0 of AZD1222 vaccination. For the CDR3, the DNA is TGTGCCAGCAGCCAAGACCCCGTGGTAGCGGTTTACGAGCAGTACTTC. It is translated as CASSQDPVVAVYEQYF.